This T cell receptor (beta chain) was captured in a study of blood T cell repertoires in COVID-19. Overall study context: T cells, B-cell-depleted T cells, or PBMCs provided the cDNA or gDNA that served as material.

Profiling relied on immunoSEQ multiplex PCR, and the TCRdb table lists in-frame clones only, not all of them. The sample has about 210,000 clones, 89% seen once. The CDR3 spans 13 residues. Germline CDR1 is SGHKS and CDR2 is YYEKEE (reference sequence). Trimming removed 0 bases at V and 6 bases at J, with 7 bases between. This TCR came from a woman aged 18-29 years who had recovered from COVID-19. The V call is TRBV5-5, the J call TRBJ1-5; D gene uncertain. The sequencing sample was made of PBMCs or T cells enriched from blood (not recorded which). CDR3 in DNA: TGTGCCAGCAGCTTGGCTTTTAGTCAGCCCCAGCATTTT. Protein product: CASSLAFSQPQHF.